The subject of this entry is one TCR beta chain. Its antigen is not identified. The data were produced by immunoSEQ multiplex PCR, yet TCRdb's version contains in-frame clones alone and is incomplete. The repertoire includes hundreds of thousands of clones, 86% of them detected once, and under 0.95% sits in the top ten. After removal of 6 bases from V and 4 bases from J, the junction contained 6 bases not matched to a gene. Germline V gene lookup returns CDR1 MNHEY and CDR2 SMNVEV (reference sequence). The CDR3 contains 14 residues. These data come from a study of cytomegalovirus exposure and HLA in healthy donors. Study-level points and caveats: TCR beta chains numbering some 160 were designated cytomegalovirus-associated. A classifier reportedly called cytomegalovirus status with high sensitivity and specificity.

The chain combines TRBV27 with TRBJ2-7, with 10 bases fitting TRBD2. Input material: PBMCs. The receptor was isolated from a young woman in good health and CMV-seronegative. The CDR3 DNA is TGTGCCAGCAGGTTAACTAGCGGGAATTACGAGCAGTACTTC. Translated: CASRLTSGNYEQYF.